The 21 T cell receptor beta chains below all came from one sample that was sequenced in a study of immune evolution from preneoplasia to lung adenocarcinoma. Method: immunoSEQ multiplex PCR; TCRdb's copy keeps in-frame clones and lacks some. Of 10,000 to 13,000 clones in the sample, roughly 82% are singletons; the top ten hold around 3.5%. Sequenced: FFPE minimally invasive lung adenocarcinoma tissue. The source is an older person with lung adenocarcinoma.

The genes are TRBV7-9 and TRBJ2-2, with a weak D call TRBD1 (5 bases). Germline CDR1 and CDR2: SEHNR and FQNEAQ (reference sequence). Trimming left V 3 bases short and J 5 bases short, with 7 bases between. The CDR3 is 13 residues long. The CDR3 DNA reads as TGTGCCAGCAGCTTCCCAGGGACCGGGGAGCTGTTTTTT. This encodes CASSFPGTGELFF. The full variable domain, in which reference TRBV7-9 and TRBJ2-2 provide the parts outside the CDR3, is DTGVSQNPRHKITKRGQNVTFRCDPISEHNRLYWYRQTLGQGPEFLTYFQNEAQLEKSRLLSDRFSAERPKGSFSTLEIQRTEQGDSAMYLCASSFPGTGELFFGEGSRLTVL.

CDR3 in amino acids: CATSRGGSSYNSPLHF. The CDR3 nucleotides read TGTGCCACCAGCAGAGGTGGGAGCTCCTATAATTCACCCCTCCACTTT. This chain connects TRBV15 to TRBJ1-6; no firm D call. CDR3 length equals 16 residues. The V gene's germline CDR1 is LNHNV and CDR2 YYDKDF (reference sequence). V lost 1 base and J 0 bases, leaving 7 bases between the germline ends.

The chain has TRBV19 and TRBJ2-2, with unresolved D. Germline V CDR1 and CDR2: LNHDA, SQIVND (reference sequence). V lost 5 bases and J lost 0, with 13 bases in between. The CDR3 loop spans 16 amino acids. The CDR3 coding sequence is TGTGCCAGTAGTCCCCGATTTCAGACGAACACCGGGGAGCTGTTTTTT. It is translated as CASSPRFQTNTGELFF.

This chain uses TRBV4-2 with TRBJ2-3, with D tentatively TRBD2 (6 bases). The CDR3 consists of 15 residues. Germline V gene sequence: CDR1 LGHNA, CDR2 YNFKEQ. The V end lost 3 bases, the J end lost 0 bases, and 10 bases lay between the germline ends. DNA for the CDR3: TGTGCCAGCAGCCAGATTCGGGGGAGCACAGATACGCAGTATTTT. Protein sequence: CASSQIRGSTDTQYF.

This clone was seen only a few times. The J gene is TRBJ2-3, the V gene TRBV10-1, with TRBD1 identical over 7 bases. The CDR3 is made up of 18 amino acids. V lost 7 bases, J lost 4 bases, and 20 bases stayed unmatched. Germline lookup yields CDR1 WNHNN and CDR2 SYGVQD (reference sequence). This CDR3 is CASIGQASLSRLPDTQYF. The CDR3 DNA reads TGCGCCAGCATCGGACAGGCAAGTCTATCCCGCCTCCCAGATACGCAGTATTTT.

The chain recombines TRBV19 with TRBJ2-7, with 7 bases lining up with TRBD1. CDR3 length: 15 amino acids. Germline values: CDR1 LNHDA, CDR2 SQIVND (reference sequence). The V and J ends lost 6 bases and 12 bases, in that order; junction bases with no gene match: 20. The CDR3 nucleotides are TGTGCCAGTAGCCCGACGGGACAGCTTTACTCCGTACGGTACTTC. Its translation is CASSPTGQLYSVRYF.

This chain connects TRBV2 to TRBJ2-4; TRBD2 matches at 7 bases. Germline loops: CDR1 SNHLY, CDR2 FYNNEI. V shed 6 bases, J shed 6 bases, and the junction held 8 bases outside the gene matches. This CDR3 has 14 residues. CDR3 nucleotides: TGTGCCAGCAGGGAGCGGGAAGGTCTAAACATTCAGTACTTC. It yields the protein CASREREGLNIQYF. The variable domain in full, completed from reference TRBV2 and TRBJ2-4, reads EPEVTQTPSHQVTQMGQEVILRCVPISNHLYFYWYRQILGQKVEFLVSFYNNEISEKSEIFDDQFSVERPDGSNFTLKIRSTKLEDSAMYFCASREREGLNIQYFGAGTRLSVL.

This chain connects TRBV15 to TRBJ2-1; D is unclear. The length of the CDR3 is 14 residues. V lost 4 bases and J lost 4, with 11 bases in between. Per germline, CDR1 LNHNV and CDR2 YYDKDF (reference sequence). The CDR3 DNA reads as TGTGCCACCAGCAAGGGCAGCCTTTACAATGAGCAGTTCTTC. Translated, it gives CATSKGSLYNEQFF.

The V call is TRBV2, the J call TRBJ2-4, with 7 bases aligning to TRBD2. This CDR3 is built from 14 residues. After removal of 6 bases from V and 6 bases from J, the junction contained 8 bases not matched to a gene. Germline V gene lookup returns CDR1 SNHLY and CDR2 FYNNEI. The CDR3 DNA is TGTGCCAGCAGGAAGCGGGAAGGTCTAAACATTCAGTACTTC. Translation gives CASRKREGLNIQYF.

This sequence joins TRBV18 and TRBJ1-6; 7 positions match TRBD1. The junction had 5 bases not matched to a gene; V was cut back by 2 bases and J by 10 bases. This CDR3 is 14 amino acids long. Germline V lookup: CDR1 KGHSH, CDR2 LQKENI. The CDR3 here is CASSPGQGGSPLHF. The CDR3, as DNA: TGTGCCAGCTCACCAGGGCAGGGGGGATCACCCCTCCACTTT.

The genes are TRBV2 and TRBJ1-2, with D unresolved. V was trimmed by 6 bases and J by 4 bases, leaving 12 bases between them. CDR1 is SNHLY and CDR2 is FYNNEI in the germline V gene. The CDR3 runs 13 residues. CDR3 DNA: TGTGCCAGCAGGGCAGAGGTCGGCTATGGCTACACCTTC. Amino acid sequence: CASRAEVGYGYTF.

CDR3 coding DNA: TGTGCCAGCTCTGGGGCCAACGTCCTGACTTTC. It is translated as CASSGANVLTF. The chain uses TRBV2 and TRBJ2-6; D is unclear. The germline V gene encodes CDR1 SNHLY and CDR2 FYNNEI. The CDR3 is 11 residues long. V lost 8 bases to trimming and J lost 1 base, with 0 bases between them.

The CDR3 sequence: CASSLGKQGFPSSYEQYF. DNA for the CDR3: TGTGCCAGCAGCTTGGGCAAACAGGGATTCCCTTCCTCCTACGAGCAGTACTTC. The rearrangement joins TRBV5-4 to TRBJ2-7, with D possibly matching TRBD1 (6 bases). Germline V gives CDR1 SGHNT, CDR2 YYREEE (reference sequence). This CDR3 contains 18 residues. Deletions cut 0 bases from V and 0 bases from J, with 19 bases between.

This clone was observed once. J is TRBJ2-1 and V is TRBV9; the D is unclear. The germline V and J ends were trimmed by 3 bases and 9 bases, with 10 bases remaining between them. Germline V gene sequence: CDR1 SGDLS, CDR2 YYNGEE. The CDR3 totals 12 residues. Written as DNA, the CDR3 is TGTGCCAGCAGCGGAGAACGCGGTGAGCAGTTCTTC. Its translation: CASSGERGEQFF. Full variable domain (outside the CDR3, taken from reference TRBV9 and TRBJ2-1): DSGVTQTPKHLITATGQRVTLRCSPRSGDLSVYWYQQSLDQGLQFLIQYYNGEERAKGNILERFSAQQFPDLHSELNLSSLELGDSALYFCASSGERGEQFFGPGTRLTVL.

The rearrangement joins TRBV6-1 to TRBJ1-2; 7 nucleotides agree with TRBD1. There are 13 residues in the CDR3. Germline V gives CDR1 MNHNS, CDR2 SASEGT. The V gene end was trimmed by 8 bases and the J gene end by 4 bases; junction bases not matched to a gene: 7. The CDR3 reads CASGGGSGYGYTF. CDR3 bases: TGTGCCAGCGGAGGGGGCTCGGGCTATGGCTACACCTTC.

The chain has TRBV28 and TRBJ1-5, with unresolved D. The length of the CDR3 is 13 residues. V dropped 5 bases and J dropped 4 bases, with 9 bases sitting between them. In germline, CDR1 is MDHEN, CDR2 SYDVKM. The CDR3 coding sequence is TGTGCCAGCAGTACAACGGGGAATCAGCCCCAGCATTTT. This codes for CASSTTGNQPQHF.

The CDR3 region is CASRKGGENSPLHF. In DNA form, the CDR3 reads TGTGCCAGCAGAAAAGGGGGTGAGAATTCACCCCTCCACTTT. This chain links TRBV6-1 with TRBJ1-6; weak D call: TRBD1 (6 bases). CDR3 length: 14 residues. The germline V and J ends were trimmed by 6 bases and 7 bases, with 13 bases remaining between them. The germline V gene encodes CDR1 MNHNS and CDR2 SASEGT.

V gene TRBV21-1 combines with J gene TRBJ1-5. TRBV21-1 is tagged as a pseudogene. The CDR3 contains 17 residues. CDR3 DNA sequence: TGTGCCAGCAGTGAGAAAGGCTTCCATAATAGCAATCAGCCCCAGCATTTT. This gives the protein CASSEKGFHNSNQPQHF.

This chain links TRBV2 with TRBJ1-1; 7 bases fit TRBD1. CDR3 length: 15 amino acids. Germline CDR1 reads SNHLY; CDR2 reads FYNNEI. V shed 1 base, J shed 0 bases, and the junction held 2 bases outside the gene matches. CDR3 sequence reads: CASSEGGGLNTEAFF. For the CDR3, the DNA is TGTGCCAGCAGTGAAGGAGGGGGCTTGAACACTGAAGCTTTCTTT. The whole variable domain, remainder taken from reference TRBV2 and TRBJ1-1, is EPEVTQTPSHQVTQMGQEVILRCVPISNHLYFYWYRQILGQKVEFLVSFYNNEISEKSEIFDDQFSVERPDGSNFTLKIRSTKLEDSAMYFCASSEGGGLNTEAFFGQGTRLTVV.

This chain links TRBV6-6 with TRBJ2-5, with TRBD1 matching 7 bases. The germline gives CDR1 MNHNY, CDR2 SVGAGI (reference sequence). The V gene end was trimmed by 2 bases and the J gene end by 2 bases; junction bases not matched to a gene: 2. The CDR3 extends over 14 amino acids. The CDR3: CASSYGTEQETQYF. The CDR3 coding sequence is TGTGCCAGCAGTTACGGGACAGAACAAGAGACCCAGTACTTC.

The sample holds a few counts of this clone. The chain has TRBV6-4 and TRBJ2-1; 13 nucleotides line up with TRBD2. This CDR3 is 14 amino acids long. Germline trimming cut 4 bases from V and 6 bases from J; bases unmatched to any gene: 0. CDR1 and CDR2 from the germline V gene are MRHNA and SNTAGT. CDR3 sequence: CASSGLAGGNEQFF. The CDR3 region has the DNA TGTGCCAGCAGTGGACTAGCGGGGGGCAATGAGCAGTTCTTC.